Sequencing of this TCR beta chain was carried out in a study of shared clonotypes between healthy human individuals. Study summary: CD8 memory received one plate per donor, CD8 naive two, CD4 memory three and CD4 naive three.

The method was immunoSEQ multiplex PCR; TCRdb's version includes in-frame clones alone and lacks a portion of them. The table records some 1.4 million clones, roughly 95% of them present only once. Trimming left V 7 bases short and J 1 base short, with 8 bases between. Germline CDR1 MNHNS, CDR2 SASEGT. This CDR3 has 12 amino acids. Healthy adults negative for HIV, lacking recent acute infections or vaccinations, served as donors. The sequenced sample was naive CD4+ T cells sorted from blood. Subset of the sample: CD45RA+ positively selected. This sequence was found in a man aged 30-40 years in good health. V gene TRBV6-1 combines with J gene TRBJ2-7, with D uncertain. The CDR3 here is CASTVGSYEQYF. The CDR3 nucleotides read TGTGCCAGCACAGTAGGGTCCTACGAGCAGTACTTC.